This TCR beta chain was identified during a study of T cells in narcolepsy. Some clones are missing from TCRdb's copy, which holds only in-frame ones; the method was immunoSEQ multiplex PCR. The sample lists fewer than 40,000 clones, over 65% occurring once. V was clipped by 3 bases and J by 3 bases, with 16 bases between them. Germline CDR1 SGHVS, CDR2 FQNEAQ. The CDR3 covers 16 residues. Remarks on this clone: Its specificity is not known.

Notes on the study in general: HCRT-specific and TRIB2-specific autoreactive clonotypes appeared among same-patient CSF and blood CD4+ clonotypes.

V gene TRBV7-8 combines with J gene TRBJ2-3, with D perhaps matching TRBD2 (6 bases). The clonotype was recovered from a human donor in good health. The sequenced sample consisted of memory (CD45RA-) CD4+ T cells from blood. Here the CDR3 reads CASSFTSRGGTDTQYF. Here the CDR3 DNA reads TGTGCCAGCAGCTTTACTAGCCGGGGAGGTACAGATACGCAGTATTTT.